This paragraph reports one TCR beta chain. At one end, the junction sequence differs from germline, possibly due to a read error. This record belongs to a study of CD4 and CD8 cells across lung adenocarcinoma regions. TCRdb re-analysed the PCR reads in MiXCR, keeping a single row per CDR3 protein. The sample lists some 20,000 distinct CDR3 sequences; roughly half were seen once. CDR3 length: 17 residues. Germline CDR1 is MNHNS and CDR2 is SASEGT. Samples came from patients with localized non-small cell lung adenocarcinoma. The sequencing sample was made of CD8+ T cells from the center of a lung tumor. The origin of this receptor is a female donor with lung adenocarcinoma. The CD4 and CD8 labels of this study may be unreliable. The chain joins TRBV6-1 to TRBJ2-3; TRBD2 agrees at 8 bases. The CDR3 DNA follows: TGTGCCAGCAGTGAGCGGGGACTAGGCCGCGACACAGATACCCAGTATTTC. This translates into CASSERGLGRDTDTQYF.